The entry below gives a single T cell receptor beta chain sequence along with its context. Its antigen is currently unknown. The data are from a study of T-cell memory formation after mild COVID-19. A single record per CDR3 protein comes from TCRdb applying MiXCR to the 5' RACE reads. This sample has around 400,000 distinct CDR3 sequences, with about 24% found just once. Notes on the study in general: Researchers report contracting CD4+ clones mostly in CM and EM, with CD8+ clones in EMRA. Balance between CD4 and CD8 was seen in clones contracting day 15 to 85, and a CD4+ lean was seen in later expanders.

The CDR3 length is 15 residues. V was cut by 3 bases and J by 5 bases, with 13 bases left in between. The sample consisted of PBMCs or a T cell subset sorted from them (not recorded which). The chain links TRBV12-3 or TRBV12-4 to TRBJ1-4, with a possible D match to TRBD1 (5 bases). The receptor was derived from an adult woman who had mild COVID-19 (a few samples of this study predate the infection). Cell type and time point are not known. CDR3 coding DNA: TGTGCCAGCAGTTTCCGCCAGGGCCTGAATGAAAAACTGTTTTTT. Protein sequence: CASSFRQGLNEKLFF.